This passage covers 7 T cell receptor beta chains from one sample sequenced in a study of T cells in Graves' hyperthyroidism and ophthalmopathy. RNA transcripts yielded amplified TCR beta CDR3 regions. In the first-round RT-PCR of the TCR CDR3, the HTBI primer set was used. Via MiXCR, TCRdb re-called the multiplex PCR reads, giving one row per CDR3 protein. This sample has a few hundred thousand distinct CDR3 sequences, with roughly 46% found just once. Sequenced input: peripheral blood or thyroid tissue (not recorded which). Receptor source: an adult woman with Graves' disease, either hyperthyroidism or ophthalmopathy (not recorded which).

This clonotype has at least ten counts. V is TRBV2 and J is TRBJ2-7, with TRBD2 matching 9 bases. The trim removed 4 bases at V and 6 bases at J, leaving 10 bases unmatched. Germline V gene lookup returns CDR1 SNHLY and CDR2 FYNNEI. This CDR3 contains 15 residues. The CDR3 DNA is TGTGCCAGCAGTGTAGGCGGGAGGGGTAGGTCCGAGCAGTACTTC. Translating gives CASSVGGRGRSEQYF. The variable domain in full, completed from reference TRBV2 and TRBJ2-7, reads EPEVTQTPSHQVTQMGQEVILRCVPISNHLYFYWYRQILGQKVEFLVSFYNNEISEKSEIFDDQFSVERPDGSNFTLKIRSTKLEDSAMYFCASSVGGRGRSEQYFGPGTRLTVT.

The J gene is TRBJ2-3, the V gene TRBV7-9; D is unclear. CDR3 length: 12 residues. With 5 bases removed from V and 4 bases from J, the gap between germline ends came to 7 bases. The germline V gene has CDR1 SEHNR and CDR2 FQNEAQ (reference sequence). Here the CDR3 reads CASSATADTQYF. The CDR3 nucleotides read TGTGCCAGCAGCGCGACGGCAGATACGCAGTATTTT. Variable domain in full (rest from reference TRBV7-9 and TRBJ2-3): DTGVSQNPRHKITKRGQNVTFRCDPISEHNRLYWYRQTLGQGPEFLTYFQNEAQLEKSRLLSDRFSAERPKGSFSTLEIQRTEQGDSAMYLCASSATADTQYFGPGTRLTVL.

The rearrangement uses TRBV20-1 and TRBJ2-5; D gene ambiguous. CDR1 is DFQATT and CDR2 is SNEGSKA in the germline V gene (reference sequence). This CDR3 is built from 13 residues. Trimming cost V 5 bases and J 4 bases, with 14 bases left between them. DNA for the CDR3: TGCAGTGCTCTGAGTAGCCCTGCAGAGACCCAGTACTTC. This translates into CSALSSPAETQYF.

The V and J genes are TRBV12-5 and TRBJ2-2; 10 nucleotides match TRBD1. There are 13 residues in the CDR3. Germline CDR1 LGHNT, CDR2 FRNRAP. The CDR3 reads CASTGTGVGELFF. The CDR3 DNA reads as TGTGCCAGCACCGGGACAGGGGTGGGGGAGCTGTTTTTT.

Many counts were recorded for this clonotype. The rearrangement joins TRBV9 to TRBJ2-7; D may correspond to TRBD1 or TRBD2 (5 bases each). This CDR3 contains 14 residues. Germline CDR1 SGDLS, CDR2 YYNGEE. The V gene lost 0 bases and the J gene lost 5 bases, with 12 bases spanning the gap. As DNA, the CDR3 is TGTGCCAGCAGCGTAGATGAGGGGCGGAACGAGCAGTACTTC. It is translated as CASSVDEGRNEQYF. Full variable domain (remainder filled in from reference TRBV9 and TRBJ2-7): DSGVTQTPKHLITATGQRVTLRCSPRSGDLSVYWYQQSLDQGLQFLIQYYNGEERAKGNILERFSAQQFPDLHSELNLSSLELGDSALYFCASSVDEGRNEQYFGPGTRLTVT.

As concerns this clonotype: Given the absence of the conserved phenylalanine or tryptophan at the CDR3 end, a read error is likely. This chain joins TRBV9 and TRBJ2-5; D remains unclear. Looked up from germline, CDR1 is SGDLS and CDR2 is YYNGEE. The CDR3 is 11 amino acids. CDR3: CASSFAETQYS. CDR3 DNA sequence: TGCGCCAGCAGCTTTGCAGAGACCCAGTACTCC.

The CDR3 here is CASSLEQGMGGELFF. CDR3 nucleotide sequence: TGTGCCAGCAGCTTAGAACAGGGGATGGGCGGGGAGCTGTTTTTT. The rearrangement links TRBV7-6 to TRBJ2-2, with 7 bases fitting TRBD1. The CDR3 is 15 amino acids. The germline V gene encodes CDR1 SGHVS and CDR2 FNYEAQ. Unmatched junction bases numbered 6, after V lost 1 base and J lost 7 bases.